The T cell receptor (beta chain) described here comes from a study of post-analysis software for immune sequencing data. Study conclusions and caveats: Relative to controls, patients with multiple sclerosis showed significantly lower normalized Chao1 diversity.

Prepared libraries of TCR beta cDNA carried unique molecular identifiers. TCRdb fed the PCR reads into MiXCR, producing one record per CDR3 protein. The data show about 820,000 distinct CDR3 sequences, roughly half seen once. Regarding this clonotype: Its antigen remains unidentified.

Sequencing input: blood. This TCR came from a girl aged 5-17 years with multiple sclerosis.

Written as DNA, the CDR3 is TGCGCCAGCATTGCTGACAGGCCTCCCTACGAGCAGTACTTC. Translated, it gives CASIADRPPYEQYF. This chain connects TRBV5-1 to TRBJ2-7, with D tentatively TRBD1 (6 bases). V was cut by 6 bases and J by 2 bases, with 15 bases left in between. This CDR3 contains 14 residues. Germline-derived CDR1 and CDR2 are SGHRS and YFSETQ.